These 5 T cell receptor beta chains were all obtained from the same sample, sequenced in a study of shared clonotypes between healthy human individuals. Data came from immunoSEQ multiplex PCR; TCRdb stores just in-frame clones and leaves some out. The data contain 2 million to 2.5 million clones, almost 96% of them singletons. Sequenced sample: naive CD4+ T cells sorted from blood. This sample's subset: CD45RA+ positively selected. The receptors were gathered from a man aged 18 to 30 in good health.

The chain couples TRBV4-2 to TRBJ2-3, with D perhaps TRBD2 (7 bases). Germline assignment: CDR1 LGHNA and CDR2 YNFKEQ. The CDR3 extends over 16 amino acids. V dropped 0 bases and J dropped 3 bases, with 13 bases sitting between them. The CDR3 coding sequence is TGTGCCAGCAGCCAAGAGGGAGGGGGGGCAACAGATACGCAGTATTTT. Its translation is CASSQEGGGATDTQYF.

The V and J genes are TRBV30 and TRBJ1-1, with D maybe TRBD1 (6 bases). The V gene's germline CDR1 is GTSNPN and CDR2 SVGIG (reference sequence). There are 16 residues in the CDR3. The CDR3 bases are TGTGCTTGGTTCCGACGGGGGGGCACTATGAACACTGAAGCTTTCTTT. Protein sequence: CAWFRRGGTMNTEAFF.

CDR3 DNA sequence: TGTGCCAGCAGTAGACAGCCCACCCATGAAAAACTGTTTTTT. Translated, it gives CASSRQPTHEKLFF. The rearrangement uses TRBV6-6 and TRBJ1-4; D may be TRBD1 (5 bases). Trimming shortened V by 5 bases and J by 6 bases, and 13 bases separated the two germline ends. CDR1 is MNHNY, CDR2 SVGAGI, per germline (reference sequence). This CDR3 contains 14 residues.

The chain uses TRBV6-1 and TRBJ2-7; 8 positions match TRBD1. Germline loops: CDR1 MNHNS, CDR2 SASEGT. The J segment lost 6 bases and the V segment lost 2 bases, leaving 21 bases of the junction unmatched. There are 19 residues in the CDR3. The CDR3 region is CASSESKGRTGSFPSEQYF. DNA of the CDR3: TGTGCCAGCAGTGAAAGCAAAGGTAGGACAGGGAGCTTCCCTTCCGAGCAGTACTTC.

The CDR3 coding sequence is TGTGCCAGCAGTCAGCCAGTAACTAATGAAAAACTGTTTTTT. This gives the protein CASSQPVTNEKLFF. The chain carries TRBV28 and TRBJ1-4, with D uncertain. V lost 5 bases and J 1 base, leaving 8 bases between the germline ends. CDR3 length: 14 residues. Germline V gene data show CDR1 as MDHEN and CDR2 as SYDVKM.